This TCR beta chain was retrieved from a study of blood T cell repertoires in COVID-19. V lost 2 bases and J lost 12; bases outside the gene matches: 6. The CDR3 spans 12 residues. Germline CDR1 reads SEHNR; CDR2 reads FQNEAQ (reference sequence). The table came from immunoSEQ multiplex PCR; TCRdb's copy has only in-frame clones and leaves some out. Among 200,000 or so clones listed, 80% to 90% were seen once. The chain couples TRBV7-9 to TRBJ1-2, with TRBD1 matching over 7 bases. The receptor comes from a woman older than 75 with acute or convalescent COVID-19. Sequenced sample: peripheral blood. The CDR3 DNA reads TGTGCCAGCAGCTTATCGACAGGGTTAAACACCTTC. This sequence encodes CASSLSTGLNTF.